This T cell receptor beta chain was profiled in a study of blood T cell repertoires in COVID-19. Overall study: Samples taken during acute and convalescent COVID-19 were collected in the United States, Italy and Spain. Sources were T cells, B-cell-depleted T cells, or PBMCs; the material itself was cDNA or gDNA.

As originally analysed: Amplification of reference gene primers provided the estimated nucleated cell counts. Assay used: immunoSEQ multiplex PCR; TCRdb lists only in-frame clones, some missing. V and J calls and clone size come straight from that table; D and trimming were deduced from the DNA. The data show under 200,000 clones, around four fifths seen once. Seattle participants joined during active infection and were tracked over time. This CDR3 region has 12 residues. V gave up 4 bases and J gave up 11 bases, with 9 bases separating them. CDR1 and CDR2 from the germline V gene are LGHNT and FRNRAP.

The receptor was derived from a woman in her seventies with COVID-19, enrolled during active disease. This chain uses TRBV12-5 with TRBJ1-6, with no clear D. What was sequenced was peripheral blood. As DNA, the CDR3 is TGTGCTAGTGGTTATGGGCGCCCACCCCTCCACTTT. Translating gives CASGYGRPPLHF. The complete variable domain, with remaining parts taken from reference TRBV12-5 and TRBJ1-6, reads DARVTQTPRHKVTEMGQEVTMRCQPILGHNTVFWYRQTMMQGLELLAYFRNRAPLDDSGMPKDRFSAEMPDATLATLKIQPSEPRDSAVYFCASGYGRPPLHFGNGTRLTVT.